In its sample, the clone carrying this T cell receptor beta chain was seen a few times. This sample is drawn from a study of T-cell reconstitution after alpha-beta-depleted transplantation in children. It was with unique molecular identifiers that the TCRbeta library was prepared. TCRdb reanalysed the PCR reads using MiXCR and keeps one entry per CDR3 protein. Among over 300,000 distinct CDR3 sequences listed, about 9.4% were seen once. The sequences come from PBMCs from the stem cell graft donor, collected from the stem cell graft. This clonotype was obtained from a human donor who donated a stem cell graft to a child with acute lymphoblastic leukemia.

The CDR3, as DNA: TGCGCCAGCAGCCAAAACAGGGTAGTTGGGGTCGGAGAGACCCAGTACTTC. Encoded protein: CASSQNRVVGVGETQYF. V is TRBV4-1 and J is TRBJ2-5, with D possibly matching TRBD1 (6 bases). V shed 2 bases and J shed 4 bases, with 20 bases lying between them. The CDR3 length is 17 residues. CDR1 is MGHRA and CDR2 is YSYEKL in the germline V gene.